This T cell receptor (beta chain) derives from a study of tissue T cells after allogeneic stem cell transplantation. J lost 4 bases, V lost 0 bases, and 2 bases had no gene match. The CDR3 covers 15 residues. CDR1 is SGDLS and CDR2 is YYNGEE in the germline V gene. Using immunoSEQ multiplex PCR, the repertoire was profiled, and TCRdb retains in-frame clones only, with some absent. The sample has 9,000 to 10,000 clones, about 61% seen once. On this clone: The antigen remains unidentified.

Findings of the study overall: Only a limited share of tissue TCRs appeared in blood or spleen. Anatomically similar tissues had similar TCR repertoires within each patient.

The source of this sequence is a female donor aged 60 or older with lung cancer. The chain uses TRBV9 and TRBJ2-3, with 10 positions matching TRBD2. This material consisted of tissue from the jejunum, taken at autopsy. The CDR3 DNA reads TGTGCCAGCAGCGTAGCCGGGACTAGCGCAGATACGCAGTATTTT. This translates into CASSVAGTSADTQYF.